Shown below are 9 T cell receptor beta chains from a single sample sequenced in a study of cytomegalovirus exposure and HLA in healthy donors. Primers: 60 Vbeta forward and 13 Jbeta reverse. TCRdb's table, derived via immunoSEQ multiplex PCR, lists solely in-frame clones and lacks some. The data show 150,000 to 200,000 clones, 84% seen once. What was sequenced was PBMCs. All receptors come from a boy aged 5-17 years in good health and CMV-seronegative.

The table lists this clone with a few counts. The chain couples TRBV4-1 to TRBJ1-2, with a possible D match to TRBD1 (5 bases). Per the germline V gene, CDR1 is MGHRA and CDR2 is YSYEKL. The CDR3 has 14 residues. Trimming took 0 bases from V and 8 from J, leaving 13 bases between them. The CDR3 DNA follows: TGCGCCAGCAGCCAAGAAGAGCGGCGGGGGGGCTACACCTTC. It specifies CASSQEERRGGYTF.

This clone came up a few times. The V gene is TRBV6-1, the J gene TRBJ2-2; a weak D match, TRBD1 (5 bases). With 2 bases removed from V and 4 bases from J, the gap between germline ends came to 8 bases. Germline lookup yields CDR1 MNHNS and CDR2 SASEGT. This CDR3 has 14 amino acids. CDR3 nucleotide sequence: TGTGCCAGCAGTGAACAGGGTGTCACCGGGGAGCTGTTTTTT. As protein: CASSEQGVTGELFF.

This clone was observed a handful of times. The chain joins TRBV5-1 to TRBJ1-4; no firm D call. V was cut by 4 bases and J by 5 bases, with 9 bases left in between. The CDR3 is 13 residues long. Germline CDR1 SGHRS, CDR2 YFSETQ. The chain's CDR3 is CASSDTLNEKLFF. CDR3 nucleotides: TGCGCCAGCAGCGACACGTTAAATGAAAAACTGTTTTTT. Complete variable domain (other parts from reference TRBV5-1 and TRBJ1-4): KAGVTQTPRYLIKTRGQQVTLSCSPISGHRSVSWYQQTPGQGLQFLFEYFSETQRNKGNFPGRFSGRQFSNSRSEMNVSTLELGDSALYLCASSDTLNEKLFFGSGTQLSVL.

The chain is built from TRBV5-1 and TRBJ2-7, with TRBD1 matching over 8 bases. Germline V gene data show CDR1 as SGHRS and CDR2 as YFSETQ. The CDR3 is 15 residues long. Losses at the gene ends were 3 bases for V and 2 bases for J; bases not matched to a gene: 7. The CDR3 DNA is TGCGCCAGCAGCTCGGGGACAGGTGCCACCTACGAGCAGTACTTC. Translated, it gives CASSSGTGATYEQYF.

The chain couples TRBV19 to TRBJ2-3; D uncertain. CDR1 LNHDA and CDR2 SQIVND come from the germline V gene (reference sequence). This CDR3 has 14 residues. Trimming removed 1 base at V and 2 bases at J, with 7 bases between. For the CDR3, the DNA is TGTGCCAGTAGTATAGGCCAGAACACAGATACGCAGTATTTT. Protein sequence: CASSIGQNTDTQYF. Combining the CDR3 with reference TRBV19 and TRBJ2-3 gives the whole variable domain DGGITQSPKYLFRKEGQNVTLSCEQNLNHDAMYWYRQDPGQGLRLIYYSQIVNDFQKGDIAEGYSVSREKKESFPLTVTSAQKNPTAFYLCASSIGQNTDTQYFGPGTRLTVL.

The genes are TRBV2 and TRBJ1-6, with 8 bases lining up with TRBD1. J was trimmed by 7 bases and V by 2 bases; bases with no gene match: 7. Germline assignment: CDR1 SNHLY and CDR2 FYNNEI. The CDR3 length is 16 residues. The CDR3 region is CASSERRTGPNSPLHF. The CDR3 nucleotides read TGTGCCAGCAGTGAACGGAGGACAGGGCCAAATTCACCCCTCCACTTT.

For the CDR3, the DNA is TGTGCCAGCAGCCAGGGTGGTCTTCGGGCATATATGGGCGAGCAGTACTTC. Amino acids: CASSQGGLRAYMGEQYF. The chain recombines TRBV11-1 with TRBJ2-7, with D tentatively TRBD1 (5 bases). This CDR3 has 17 residues. Germline lookup yields CDR1 SGHAT and CDR2 FQDESV (reference sequence). V shed 5 bases and J shed 6 bases, with 26 bases lying between them.

The chain uses TRBV5-4 and TRBJ1-2; no clear D gene. V was trimmed by 7 bases and J by 4 bases, leaving 17 bases between them. The CDR3 totals 14 residues. Looked up from germline, CDR1 is SGHNT and CDR2 is YYREEE (reference sequence). The CDR3 sequence is CASWARGPLYGYTF. The CDR3 nucleotides are TGTGCCAGCTGGGCTCGTGGGCCCCTCTATGGCTACACCTTC.

V usage is TRBV11-1 and J usage is TRBJ2-1, with 7 nucleotides matching TRBD2. Germline values: CDR1 SGHAT, CDR2 FQDESV (reference sequence). The CDR3 sequence is 17 residues long. The J segment lost 8 bases and the V segment lost 2 bases, leaving 15 bases of the junction unmatched. The CDR3 protein is CASSLTFLGGIRDEQFF. CDR3 DNA: TGTGCCAGCAGCTTAACGTTTCTCGGGGGGATTAGGGATGAGCAGTTCTTC. Using reference TRBV11-1 and TRBJ2-1 for the parts outside the CDR3, the full variable domain is EAEVAQSPRYKITEKSQAVAFWCDPISGHATLYWYRQILGQGPELLVQFQDESVVDDSQLPKDRFSAERLKGVDSTLKIQPAELGDSAMYLCASSLTFLGGIRDEQFFGPGTRLTVL.